This is a list of T cell receptor beta chains from one sample in a study of cytotoxic CD8 clonotypes in ibrutinib-treated CLL. The table came from immunoSEQ multiplex PCR; TCRdb's copy has only in-frame clones and leaves some out. The sample carries 110,000 to 150,000 clones, 75% to 80% recorded once. This specimen consisted of PBMCs, obtained after 24 months of ibrutinib treatment. These receptors were collected from a human donor with chronic lymphocytic leukemia. The CDR3 runs from the conserved cysteine through the conserved F or W. The D gene is left open where the match is weak. Size values are once, few and many counts, or a class for expanded clones, and some rows have none.

NA	TRBJ2-2	TRBV18	NA	TGTGCCAGCTCAGCCTCAGGGATTGAGAACACCGGGGAGCTGTTTTTT	CASSASGIENTGELFF
NA	TRBJ2-7	TRBV5-1	NA	TGCGCCAGCAGCTTGGGGGGGATCCCCTACGAGCAGTACTTC	CASSLGGIPYEQYF
NA	TRBJ2-3	TRBV19	few	TGTGCCAGTAGTATACCGGCTACCCCAGGGGCCACGCAGTATTTT	CASSIPATPGATQYF
TRBD1	TRBJ1-2	TRBV30	NA	TGTGCCTGGCCCGGACAGGGACTCTGGGGCTACACCTTC	CAWPGQGLWGYTF
TRBD2	TRBJ2-7	TRBV15	NA	TGTGCCACCAGCATCGCTAGCGGTCCCTACGAGCAGTACTTC	CATSIASGPYEQYF
NA	TRBJ2-5	TRBV15	once	TGTGCCACCAGCAGAGACCGCCGGGACCTCGGGGGCCAAGAGACCCAGTACTTC	CATSRDRRDLGGQETQYF
NA	TRBJ1-1	TRBV18	once	TGTGCCAGCTCACCACCGGGGGGGTTGGGGAACACTGAAGCTTTCTTT	CASSPPGGLGNTEAFF
TRBD1	TRBJ1-1	TRBV6-1	once	TGTGCCAGCAGTGTCCAGGGGGGAGGGAACACTGAAGCTTTCTTT	CASSVQGGGNTEAFF
TRBD1	TRBJ2-7	TRBV7-6	NA	TGTGCCAGCAGCCAAGGGACAGGGGTTGGCGAGCAGTACTTC	CASSQGTGVGEQYF
TRBD1	TRBJ1-2	TRBV7-6	many	TGTGCCAGCAGCGCAGGGACAGAGACTAACTATGGCTACACCTTC	CASSAGTETNYGYTF